This TCR beta chain originates from a study of blood T cells in healthy people across ages. Findings and caveats of the study: Bulk PBMC profiling left naive and antigen-experienced comparisons inconclusive.

This CDR3 region has 15 residues. Unmatched junction bases numbered 17, after V lost 3 bases and J lost 11 bases. CDR1 is DFQATT, CDR2 SNEGSKA, per germline (reference sequence). A note on this clonotype: The antigen is undetermined.

The use of a sample-barcoded 5' primer and a J-beta primer mix characterized a second PCR of roughly 7 to 11 cycles. Each single sample gave us at least 2.5 million CDR3-containing paired-end reads. Each CDR3 protein gets one entry after TCRdb re-called the 5' RACE reads with MiXCR. Here the sample spans 600,000 to 850,000 distinct CDR3 sequences, about 42% being singletons. V usage is TRBV20-1 and J usage is TRBJ2-5, with TRBD2 matching 8 bases. The specimen sequenced was blood. This clonotype was sampled from a woman aged 60-70 years in good health. CDR3 loop: CSARKGSGTLNEQYF. The CDR3 coding sequence is TGCAGTGCTAGGAAAGGTAGCGGGACCCTCAATGAGCAGTACTTC.